This T cell receptor beta chain is drawn from a study of shared clonotypes between healthy human individuals. Measured with immunoSEQ multiplex PCR; TCRdb has only the in-frame clones, and not every one. The data show 950,000 to 1,200,000 clones, around 77% seen once. Germline CDR1 and CDR2: SGHTA and FQGTGA. With 4 bases removed from V and 7 bases from J, the gap between germline ends came to 10 bases. The CDR3 contains 13 residues. The clonotype originates from a man between 18 and 29 years old in good health. Some clones in this sample may be carry-over from other donors' samples. Sequences were obtained from memory CD4+ T cells from PBMCs. As for subset: CD45RA-negative fraction. The chain links TRBV7-3 to TRBJ2-2, with TRBD1 as a possible D gene (6 bases). CDR3 protein: CASSSRGNGELFF. DNA of the CDR3: TGTGCCAGCAGCTCCAGGGGAAACGGGGAGCTGTTTTTT.